These T cell receptor beta chains were read from a single sample in a study of blood T cells in healthy people across ages. One entry per CDR3 protein, called by TCRdb with MiXCR from the 5' RACE reads. The sample contains around 1,000,000 distinct CDR3 sequences, around 27% of which appear only once. These same data were also listed under a study on T cells of mothers and their children.

Sequenced: blood. Every receptor here comes from a girl aged 2-10 years in good health. Both conserved end residues are part of each CDR3. Each record gives: CDR3 protein, CDR3 DNA, D gene, clone size, V gene, CDR3 length, J gene. The D gene is left open where the match is weak. Part of the rows lack a size; the others show once, few, many or a class for expanded clones.

CDR3 protein: CSVEIGTEPYEQYF; CDR3 DNA: TGCAGCGTTGAAATAGGGACGGAACCCTACGAGCAGTACTTC; D gene: -; clone size: -; V gene: TRBV29-1; CDR3 length: 14; J gene: TRBJ2-7
CDR3 protein: CASSARDRPTNEKLFF; CDR3 DNA: TGTGCCAGCAGCGCCCGGGACAGGCCAACTAATGAAAAACTGTTTTTT; D gene: TRBD1; clone size: -; V gene: TRBV9; CDR3 length: 16; J gene: TRBJ1-4
CDR3 protein: CASSLTRQGTETQYF; CDR3 DNA: TGCGCCAGCAGCTTGACACGACAGGGGACAGAGACCCAGTACTTC; D gene: TRBD1; clone size: -; V gene: TRBV5-1; CDR3 length: 15; J gene: TRBJ2-5
CDR3 protein: CASDQLRSEAFF; CDR3 DNA: TGTGCCAGCGACCAATTAAGGTCTGAAGCTTTCTTT; D gene: -; clone size: -; V gene: TRBV7-9; CDR3 length: 12; J gene: TRBJ1-1
CDR3 protein: CASSLDTLGETQYF; CDR3 DNA: TGCGCCAGCAGCTTGGACACTCTGGGGGAGACCCAGTACTTC; D gene: -; clone size: few; V gene: TRBV5-1; CDR3 length: 14; J gene: TRBJ2-5
CDR3 protein: CASRRDRTTVLTF; CDR3 DNA: TGTGCCAGCAGGCGGGACAGAACTACCGTCCTGACTTTC; D gene: -; clone size: -; V gene: TRBV7-3; CDR3 length: 13; J gene: TRBJ2-6
CDR3 protein: CASRGSREPSTNEKLFF; CDR3 DNA: TGTGCCAGCAGAGGATCCAGGGAGCCCTCAACTAATGAAAAACTGTTTTTT; D gene: -; clone size: -; V gene: TRBV7-9; CDR3 length: 17; J gene: TRBJ1-4
CDR3 protein: CAISDDRDNEQFF; CDR3 DNA: TGTGCCATCAGTGACGACAGGGACAATGAGCAGTTCTTC; D gene: TRBD1; clone size: -; V gene: TRBV10-3; CDR3 length: 13; J gene: TRBJ2-1
CDR3 protein: CASSLGQGSGYEQYF; CDR3 DNA: TGTGCCAGCAGCTTAGGACAGGGGAGTGGGTACGAGCAGTACTTC; D gene: TRBD1; clone size: -; V gene: TRBV7-2; CDR3 length: 15; J gene: TRBJ2-7
CDR3 protein: CASSFTGMNEQFF; CDR3 DNA: TGTGCCAGCAGTTTCACAGGGATGAATGAGCAGTTCTTC; D gene: -; clone size: -; V gene: TRBV28; CDR3 length: 13; J gene: TRBJ2-1
CDR3 protein: CSATPAGEETQYF; CDR3 DNA: TGCAGTGCCACCCCTGCGGGGGAGGAGACCCAGTACTTC; D gene: TRBD2; clone size: -; V gene: TRBV20-1; CDR3 length: 13; J gene: TRBJ2-5
CDR3 protein: CASSPWTGGMDQPQHF; CDR3 DNA: TGTGCCAGCAGTCCGTGGACAGGGGGAATGGATCAGCCCCAGCATTTT; D gene: TRBD1; clone size: many; V gene: TRBV27; CDR3 length: 16; J gene: TRBJ1-5
CDR3 protein: CSVDNLAGEEQYF; CDR3 DNA: TGCAGCGTTGATAACCTAGCGGGAGAAGAGCAGTACTTC; D gene: TRBD2; clone size: many; V gene: TRBV29-1; CDR3 length: 13; J gene: TRBJ2-7
CDR3 protein: CASSYRDRRGYEQYF; CDR3 DNA: TGTGCCAGCAGTTACCGGGACCGTAGGGGATACGAGCAGTACTTC; D gene: -; clone size: -; V gene: TRBV6-5; CDR3 length: 15; J gene: TRBJ2-7
CDR3 protein: CASIPGQGRRGETQYF; CDR3 DNA: TGCGCCAGCATCCCGGGACAGGGGAGAAGGGGAGAGACCCAGTACTTC; D gene: TRBD1; clone size: -; V gene: TRBV5-1; CDR3 length: 16; J gene: TRBJ2-5
CDR3 protein: CSVESDSGANVLTF; CDR3 DNA: TGCAGCGTTGAATCTGACTCTGGGGCCAACGTCCTGACTTTC; D gene: -; clone size: -; V gene: TRBV29-1; CDR3 length: 14; J gene: TRBJ2-6
CDR3 protein: CASSSRAIDRSYEQYF; CDR3 DNA: TGTGCCAGCAGTTCCCGCGCGATCGACAGATCCTACGAGCAGTACTTC; D gene: -; clone size: few; V gene: TRBV2; CDR3 length: 16; J gene: TRBJ2-7
CDR3 protein: CASSPGQGRNQPQHF; CDR3 DNA: TGTGCCAGCAGTCCCGGACAGGGGAGGAATCAGCCCCAGCATTTT; D gene: TRBD1; clone size: many; V gene: TRBV6-5; CDR3 length: 15; J gene: TRBJ1-5
CDR3 protein: CATSDSPAGETQYF; CDR3 DNA: TGTGCCACCAGTGATTCCCCGGCCGGGGAGACCCAGTACTTC; D gene: -; clone size: few; V gene: TRBV24-1; CDR3 length: 14; J gene: TRBJ2-5
CDR3 protein: CASSKTGTRGQGRIPPLKTQYF; CDR3 DNA: TGTGCCAGCAGCAAAACGGGGACTCGGGGACAGGGGAGGATCCCCCCCTTGAAGACCCAGTACTTC; D gene: -; clone size: -; V gene: TRBV21-1; CDR3 length: 22; J gene: TRBJ2-5
CDR3 protein: CASSEKRGTYEQYF; CDR3 DNA: TGTGCCAGCAGTGAGAAGCGGGGCACCTACGAGCAGTACTTC; D gene: TRBD2; clone size: -; V gene: TRBV2; CDR3 length: 14; J gene: TRBJ2-7
CDR3 protein: CASSPPRTVHYGYTF; CDR3 DNA: TGTGCCAGCAGCCCTCCTAGGACAGTACACTATGGCTACACCTTC; D gene: -; clone size: -; V gene: TRBV12-3/TRBV12-4; CDR3 length: 15; J gene: TRBJ1-2
CDR3 protein: CASSYHRGMNTEAFF; CDR3 DNA: TGTGCCAGCAGTTACCACAGGGGGATGAACACTGAAGCTTTCTTT; D gene: TRBD1; clone size: few; V gene: TRBV6-5; CDR3 length: 15; J gene: TRBJ1-1
CDR3 protein: CASSRPQAGRLEETQYF; CDR3 DNA: TGTGCCAGCAGCAGACCACAGGCAGGCCGCCTGGAAGAGACCCAGTACTTC; D gene: -; clone size: -; V gene: TRBV7-9; CDR3 length: 17; J gene: TRBJ2-5
CDR3 protein: CASSAYQETQYF; CDR3 DNA: TGCGCCAGCAGCGCGTACCAAGAGACCCAGTACTTC; D gene: -; clone size: few; V gene: TRBV5-1; CDR3 length: 12; J gene: TRBJ2-5
CDR3 protein: CASSLRQGAHGELFF; CDR3 DNA: TGTGCCAGCAGCTTGAGACAGGGGGCGCACGGGGAGCTGTTTTTT; D gene: TRBD1; clone size: few; V gene: TRBV11-2; CDR3 length: 15; J gene: TRBJ2-2
CDR3 protein: CASSPRGRNNIQYF; CDR3 DNA: TGTGCCAGCAGTCCCAGGGGGCGAAATAACATTCAGTACTTC; D gene: TRBD1; clone size: few; V gene: TRBV12-3/TRBV12-4; CDR3 length: 14; J gene: TRBJ2-4
CDR3 protein: CASSPLGPWGEAFF; CDR3 DNA: TGTGCCAGCAGTCCCCTAGGACCCTGGGGTGAAGCTTTCTTT; D gene: -; clone size: -; V gene: TRBV27; CDR3 length: 14; J gene: TRBJ1-1
CDR3 protein: CSARRAFPPDEQYF; CDR3 DNA: TGCAGTGCCCGCCGGGCCTTCCCTCCCGACGAGCAGTACTTC; D gene: -; clone size: -; V gene: TRBV20-1; CDR3 length: 14; J gene: TRBJ2-7